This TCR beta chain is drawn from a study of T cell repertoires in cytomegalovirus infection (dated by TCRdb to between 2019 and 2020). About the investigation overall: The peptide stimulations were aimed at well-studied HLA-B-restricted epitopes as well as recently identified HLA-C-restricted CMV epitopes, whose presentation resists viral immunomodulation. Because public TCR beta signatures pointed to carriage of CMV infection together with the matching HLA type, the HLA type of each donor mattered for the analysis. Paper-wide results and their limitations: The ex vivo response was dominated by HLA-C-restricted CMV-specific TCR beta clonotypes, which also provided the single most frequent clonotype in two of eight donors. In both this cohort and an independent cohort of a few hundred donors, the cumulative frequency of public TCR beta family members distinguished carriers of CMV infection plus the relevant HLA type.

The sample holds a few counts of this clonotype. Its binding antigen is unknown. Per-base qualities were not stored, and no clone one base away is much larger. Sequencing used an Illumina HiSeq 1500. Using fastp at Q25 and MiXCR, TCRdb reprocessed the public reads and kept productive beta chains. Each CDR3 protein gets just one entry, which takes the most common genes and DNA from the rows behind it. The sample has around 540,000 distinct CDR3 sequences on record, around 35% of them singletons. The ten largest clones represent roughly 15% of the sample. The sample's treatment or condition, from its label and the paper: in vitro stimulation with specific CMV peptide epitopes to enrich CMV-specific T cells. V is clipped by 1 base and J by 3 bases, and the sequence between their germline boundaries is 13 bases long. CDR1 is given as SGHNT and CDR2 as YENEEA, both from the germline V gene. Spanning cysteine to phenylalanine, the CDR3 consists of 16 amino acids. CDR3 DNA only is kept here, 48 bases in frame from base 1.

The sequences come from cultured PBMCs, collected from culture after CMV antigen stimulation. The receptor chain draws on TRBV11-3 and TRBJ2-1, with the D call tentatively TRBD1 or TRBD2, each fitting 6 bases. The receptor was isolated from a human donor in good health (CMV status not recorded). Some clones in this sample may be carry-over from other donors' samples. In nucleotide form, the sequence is TGTGCCAGCAGCTTAGGCGGCGGAGGGGGCTACAATGAGCAGTTCTTC. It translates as CASSLGGGGGYNEQFF.